One and the same sample provided the 9 T cell receptor beta chains below, sequenced in a study of blood T cell repertoires in COVID-19. Only in-frame clones appear in the TCRdb table, and some are missing; sequencing was by immunoSEQ multiplex PCR. The sample records a few hundred thousand clones, under 85% being singletons. The sequenced material came from PBMCs or T cells enriched from blood (not recorded which). Every receptor here comes from a woman aged 45-60 years who had recovered from COVID-19.

The rearrangement links TRBV19 to TRBJ1-1; 7 bases agree with TRBD1. V lost 6 bases and J lost 5; bases outside the gene matches: 3. Germline CDR1 and CDR2: LNHDA and SQIVND (reference sequence). This CDR3 is built from 12 residues. Here the CDR3 DNA reads TGTGCCAGTAGATCAGGGGGAACTGAAGCTTTCTTT. This translates into CASRSGGTEAFF.

This chain uses TRBV5-5 with TRBJ1-1, with a possible D match to TRBD1 (5 bases). V was trimmed by 0 bases and J by 4 bases, leaving 10 bases between them. CDR3 size: 14 residues. Germline assignment: CDR1 SGHKS and CDR2 YYEKEE (reference sequence). CDR3 in amino acids: CASSLAGVATEAFF. The CDR3 DNA follows: TGTGCCAGCAGCTTGGCGGGGGTAGCCACTGAAGCTTTCTTT.

This clone was counted a few times. The chain uses TRBV30 and TRBJ1-6; 8 bases match TRBD1. This CDR3 has 13 amino acids. Trimming took 2 bases from V and 10 from J; bases not matched to a gene: 4. Germline-derived CDR1 and CDR2 are GTSNPN and SVGIG (reference sequence). CDR3 amino acids: CAWSSQGDSPLHF. CDR3 in DNA: TGTGCCTGGAGTTCACAGGGGGACTCACCCCTCCACTTT.

The V gene is TRBV10-3, the J gene TRBJ1-3; tentative D call: TRBD1 (6 bases). CDR1 and CDR2 from the germline V gene are ENHRY and SYGVKD. The V end lost 11 bases, the J end lost 1 base, and 18 bases lay between the germline ends. The CDR3 has 15 residues. The DNA of the CDR3 is TGTGCCTCCTCAACAGGGTTCGCTTCTGGAAACACCATATATTTT. It specifies CASSTGFASGNTIYF.

The gene calls are TRBV5-1 and TRBJ1-5, with 7 bases identical to TRBD1. This CDR3 spans 18 amino acids. Germline V lookup: CDR1 SGHRS, CDR2 YFSETQ. The trim removed 6 bases at V and 0 bases at J, leaving 15 bases unmatched. CDR3 coding DNA: TGCGCCAGCAACAGGGACAGCCTACAACATTATAGCAATCAGCCCCAGCATTTT. Protein: CASNRDSLQHYSNQPQHF.

This clone was found once. This rearrangement joins TRBV4-1 to TRBJ1-1; unclear D gene. The length of the CDR3 is 17 residues. CDR1 MGHRA and CDR2 YSYEKL come from the germline V gene. Trimming shortened V by 0 bases and J by 0 bases, and 14 bases separated the two germline ends. The CDR3 DNA reads TGCGCCAGCAGCCAAGAATCGGGGAACCACATGAACACTGAAGCTTTCTTT. Amino acid sequence: CASSQESGNHMNTEAFF.

Notes on this clone: This CDR3 is also generated by other DNA sequences in the sample. The chain is built from TRBV27 and TRBJ1-5; no clear D gene. The V gene lost 5 bases and the J gene lost 4 bases, with 6 bases spanning the gap. The CDR3 contains 12 residues. In germline, CDR1 is MNHEY, CDR2 SMNVEV (reference sequence). CDR3 loop: CASSPSNQPQHF. In nucleotides, the CDR3 is TGTGCCAGCAGTCCCTCGAATCAGCCCCAGCATTTT.

The chain is built from TRBV9 and TRBJ2-2; the D is unclear. Germline lookup yields CDR1 SGDLS and CDR2 YYNGEE. CDR3 length equals 15 residues. The V gene lost 0 bases and the J gene lost 6 bases, with 12 bases spanning the gap. The CDR3 region has the DNA TGTGCCAGCAGCGTAGCTACAGTATCGTCCGGGGAGCTGTTTTTT. Translated, it gives CASSVATVSSGELFF.

The chain is built from TRBV7-8 and TRBJ2-3; a possible D gene is TRBD2 (5 bases). The CDR3 is made up of 14 amino acids. V was trimmed by 3 bases and J by 4 bases, leaving 11 bases between them. Germline values: CDR1 SGHVS, CDR2 FQNEAQ. The CDR3 loop reads CASSFLASPDTQYF. CDR3 DNA sequence: TGTGCCAGCAGCTTTTTAGCTAGCCCAGATACGCAGTATTTT.